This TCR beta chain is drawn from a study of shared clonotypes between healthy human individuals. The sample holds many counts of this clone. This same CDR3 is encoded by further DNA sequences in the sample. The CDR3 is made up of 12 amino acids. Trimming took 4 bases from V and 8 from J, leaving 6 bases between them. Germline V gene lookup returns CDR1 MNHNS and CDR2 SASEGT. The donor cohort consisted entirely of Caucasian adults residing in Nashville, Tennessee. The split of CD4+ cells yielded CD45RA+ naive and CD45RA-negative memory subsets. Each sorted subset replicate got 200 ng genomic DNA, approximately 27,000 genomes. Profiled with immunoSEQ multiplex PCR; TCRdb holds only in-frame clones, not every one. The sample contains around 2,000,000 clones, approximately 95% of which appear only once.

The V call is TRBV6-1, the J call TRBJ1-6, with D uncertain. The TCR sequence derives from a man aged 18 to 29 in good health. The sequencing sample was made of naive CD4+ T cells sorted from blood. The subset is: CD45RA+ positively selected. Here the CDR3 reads CASSGRYSPLHF. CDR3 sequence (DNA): TGTGCCAGCAGTGGTCGATATTCACCCCTCCACTTT.